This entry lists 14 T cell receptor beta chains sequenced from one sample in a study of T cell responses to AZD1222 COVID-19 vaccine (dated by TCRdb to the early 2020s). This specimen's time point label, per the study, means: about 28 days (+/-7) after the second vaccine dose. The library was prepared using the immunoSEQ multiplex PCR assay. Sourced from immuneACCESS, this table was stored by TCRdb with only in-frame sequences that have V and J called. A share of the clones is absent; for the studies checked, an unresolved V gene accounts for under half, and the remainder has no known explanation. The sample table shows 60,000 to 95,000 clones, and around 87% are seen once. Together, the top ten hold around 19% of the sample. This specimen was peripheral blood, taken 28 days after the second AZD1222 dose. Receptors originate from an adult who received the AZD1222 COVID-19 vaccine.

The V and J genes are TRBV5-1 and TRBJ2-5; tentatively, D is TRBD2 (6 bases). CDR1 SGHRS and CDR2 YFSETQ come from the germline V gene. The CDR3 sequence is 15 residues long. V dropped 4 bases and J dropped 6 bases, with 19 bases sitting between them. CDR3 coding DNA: TGCGCCAGCAGCCAGGGTCCTGGAGGGACGAAGACCCAGTACTTC. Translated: CASSQGPGGTKTQYF.

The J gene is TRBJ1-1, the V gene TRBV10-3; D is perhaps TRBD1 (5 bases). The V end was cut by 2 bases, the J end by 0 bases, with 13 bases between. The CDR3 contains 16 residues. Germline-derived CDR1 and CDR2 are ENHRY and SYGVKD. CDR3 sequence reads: CAISEEAGRLNTEAFF. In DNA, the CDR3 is TGTGCCATCAGTGAGGAGGCAGGGAGATTGAACACTGAAGCTTTCTTT.

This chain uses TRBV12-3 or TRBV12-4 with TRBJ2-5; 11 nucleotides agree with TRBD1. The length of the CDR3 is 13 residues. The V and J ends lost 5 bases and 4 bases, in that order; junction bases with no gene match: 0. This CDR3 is CASSGTGGETQYF. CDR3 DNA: TGTGCCAGCAGTGGGACAGGGGGAGAGACCCAGTACTTC.

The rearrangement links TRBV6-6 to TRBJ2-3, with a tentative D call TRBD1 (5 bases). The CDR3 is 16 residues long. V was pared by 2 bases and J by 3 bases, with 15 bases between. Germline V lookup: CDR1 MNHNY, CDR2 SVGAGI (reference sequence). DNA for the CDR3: TGTGCCAGCAGTTACATGGCAGGGCGATATACAGATACGCAGTATTTT. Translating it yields CASSYMAGRYTDTQYF.

The CDR3 nucleotides are TGTGCCAGCAGTGGGGGACTAGGGACTTTTACACACATTGGTGAGCAGTTCTTC. Translation gives CASSGGLGTFTHIGEQFF. This rearrangement joins TRBV28 to TRBJ2-1; 8 bases are a match to TRBD2. CDR3 length: 18 amino acids. Germline loops: CDR1 MDHEN, CDR2 SYDVKM. The V segment lost 5 bases and the J segment 9 bases; nucleotides outside the gene matches: 21.

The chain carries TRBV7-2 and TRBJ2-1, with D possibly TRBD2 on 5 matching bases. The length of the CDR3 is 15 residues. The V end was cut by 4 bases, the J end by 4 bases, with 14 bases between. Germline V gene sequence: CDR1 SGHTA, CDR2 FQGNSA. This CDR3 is CASSSSEGVYNEQFF. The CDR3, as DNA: TGTGCCAGCAGCTCATCCGAGGGCGTATACAATGAGCAGTTCTTC.

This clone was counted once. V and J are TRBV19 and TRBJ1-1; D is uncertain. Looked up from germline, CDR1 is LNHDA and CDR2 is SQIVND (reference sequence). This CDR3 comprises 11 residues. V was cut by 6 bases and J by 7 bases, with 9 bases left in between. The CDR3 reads CASRSAVEAFF. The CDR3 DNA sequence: TGTGCCAGTAGGTCTGCCGTTGAAGCTTTCTTT.

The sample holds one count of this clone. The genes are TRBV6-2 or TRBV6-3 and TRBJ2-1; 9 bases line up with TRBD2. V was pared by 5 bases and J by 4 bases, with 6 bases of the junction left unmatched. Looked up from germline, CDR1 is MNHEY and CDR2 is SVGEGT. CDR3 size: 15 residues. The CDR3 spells CASSPGTSSYNEQFF. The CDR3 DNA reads TGTGCCAGCAGTCCCGGGACTAGCTCATACAATGAGCAGTTCTTC.

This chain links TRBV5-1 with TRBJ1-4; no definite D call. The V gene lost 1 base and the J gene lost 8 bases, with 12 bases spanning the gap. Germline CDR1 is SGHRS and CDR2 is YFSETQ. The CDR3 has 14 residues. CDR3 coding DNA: TGCGCCAGCAGCTTGAATGGTGACGGAGAAAAACTGTTTTTT. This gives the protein CASSLNGDGEKLFF. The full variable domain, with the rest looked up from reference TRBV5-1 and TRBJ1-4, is KAGVTQTPRYLIKTRGQQVTLSCSPISGHRSVSWYQQTPGQGLQFLFEYFSETQRNKGNFPGRFSGRQFSNSRSEMNVSTLELGDSALYLCASSLNGDGEKLFFGSGTQLSVL.

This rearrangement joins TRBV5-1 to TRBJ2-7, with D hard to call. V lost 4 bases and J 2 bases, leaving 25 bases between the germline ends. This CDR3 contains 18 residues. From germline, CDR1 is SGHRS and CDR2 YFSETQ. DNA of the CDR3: TGCGCCAGCAGCCCAAGACCGGGCCTGAAAGAGGTTGCCTACGAGCAGTACTTC. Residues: CASSPRPGLKEVAYEQYF.

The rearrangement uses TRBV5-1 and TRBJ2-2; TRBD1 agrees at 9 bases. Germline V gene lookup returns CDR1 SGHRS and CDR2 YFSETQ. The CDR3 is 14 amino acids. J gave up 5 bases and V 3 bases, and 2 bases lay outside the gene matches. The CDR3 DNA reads TGCGCCAGCAGCTCAGACAGGGGGACCGGGGAGCTGTTTTTT. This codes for CASSSDRGTGELFF.

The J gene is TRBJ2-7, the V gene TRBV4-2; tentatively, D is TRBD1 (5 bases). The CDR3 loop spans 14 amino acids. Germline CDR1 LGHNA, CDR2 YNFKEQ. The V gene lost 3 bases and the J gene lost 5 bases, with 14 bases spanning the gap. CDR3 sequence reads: CASSQGLEGDEQYF. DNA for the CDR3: TGTGCCAGCAGCCAGGGGCTAGAAGGGGACGAGCAGTACTTC.

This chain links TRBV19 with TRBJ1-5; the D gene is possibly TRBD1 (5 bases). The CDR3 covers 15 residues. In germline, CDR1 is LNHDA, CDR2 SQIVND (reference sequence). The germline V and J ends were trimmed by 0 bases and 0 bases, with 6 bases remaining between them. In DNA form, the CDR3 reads TGTGCCAGTAGTATAGAAGGGACTAGCAATCAGCCCCAGCATTTT. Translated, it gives CASSIEGTSNQPQHF.

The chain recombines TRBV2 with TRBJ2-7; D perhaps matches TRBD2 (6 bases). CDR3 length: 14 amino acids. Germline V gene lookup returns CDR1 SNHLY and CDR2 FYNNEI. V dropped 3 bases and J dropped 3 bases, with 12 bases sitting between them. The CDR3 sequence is CASSDLAANYEQYF. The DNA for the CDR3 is TGTGCCAGCAGTGACTTAGCGGCGAACTACGAGCAGTACTTC.